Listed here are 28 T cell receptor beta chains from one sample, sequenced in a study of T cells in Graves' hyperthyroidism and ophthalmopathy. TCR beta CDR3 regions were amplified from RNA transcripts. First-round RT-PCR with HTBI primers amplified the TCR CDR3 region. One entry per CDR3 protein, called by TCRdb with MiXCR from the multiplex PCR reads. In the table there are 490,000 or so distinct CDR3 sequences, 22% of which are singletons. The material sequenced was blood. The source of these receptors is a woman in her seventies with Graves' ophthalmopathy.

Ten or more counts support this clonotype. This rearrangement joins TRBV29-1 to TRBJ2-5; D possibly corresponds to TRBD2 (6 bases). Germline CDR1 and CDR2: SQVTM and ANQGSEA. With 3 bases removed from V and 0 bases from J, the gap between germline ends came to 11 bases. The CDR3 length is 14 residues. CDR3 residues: CSVDPWTNQETQYF. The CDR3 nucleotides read TGCAGCGTTGATCCCTGGACTAACCAAGAGACCCAGTACTTC.

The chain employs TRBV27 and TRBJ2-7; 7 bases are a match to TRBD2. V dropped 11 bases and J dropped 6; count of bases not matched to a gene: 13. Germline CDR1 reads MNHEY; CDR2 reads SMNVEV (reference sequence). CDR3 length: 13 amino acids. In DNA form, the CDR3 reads TGTGCCGCCCGCCGGGTAGCGGGTACCGAGCAGTACTTC. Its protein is CAARRVAGTEQYF.

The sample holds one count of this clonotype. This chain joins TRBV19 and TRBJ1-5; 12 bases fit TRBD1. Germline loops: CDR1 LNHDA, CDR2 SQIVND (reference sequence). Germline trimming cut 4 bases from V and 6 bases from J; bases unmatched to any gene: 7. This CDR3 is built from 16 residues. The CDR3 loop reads CASSKEGQGAVQPQHF. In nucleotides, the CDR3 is TGTGCCAGTAGTAAAGAGGGACAGGGGGCAGTTCAGCCCCAGCATTTT.

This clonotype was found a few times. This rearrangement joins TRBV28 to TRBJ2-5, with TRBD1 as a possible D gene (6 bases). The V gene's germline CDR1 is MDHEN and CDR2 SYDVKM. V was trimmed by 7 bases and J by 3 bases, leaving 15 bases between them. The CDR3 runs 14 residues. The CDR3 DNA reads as TGTGCCAGCATAAACGAACAGGGTAAAGAGACCCAGTACTTC. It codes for CASINEQGKETQYF.

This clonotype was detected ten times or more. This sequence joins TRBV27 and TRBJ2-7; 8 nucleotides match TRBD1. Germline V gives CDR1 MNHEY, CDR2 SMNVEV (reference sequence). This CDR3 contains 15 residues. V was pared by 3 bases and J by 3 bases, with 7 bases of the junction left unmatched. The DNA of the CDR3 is TGTGCCAGCAGTTTCGACGGGACAGGACTCTACGAGCAGTACTTC. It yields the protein CASSFDGTGLYEQYF.

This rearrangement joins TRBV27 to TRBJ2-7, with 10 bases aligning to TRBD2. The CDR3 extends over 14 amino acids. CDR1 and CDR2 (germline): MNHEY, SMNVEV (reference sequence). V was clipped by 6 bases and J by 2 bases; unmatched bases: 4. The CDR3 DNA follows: TGTGCCAGCAGAGTAGCGGGAGGTACCTACGAGCAGTACTTC. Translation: CASRVAGGTYEQYF.

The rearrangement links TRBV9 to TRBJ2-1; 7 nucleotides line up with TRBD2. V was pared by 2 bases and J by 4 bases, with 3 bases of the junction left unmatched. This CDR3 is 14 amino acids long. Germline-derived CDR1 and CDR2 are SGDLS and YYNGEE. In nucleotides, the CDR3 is TGTGCCAGCAGCGTGAGCGGGGTTTACAATGAGCAGTTCTTC. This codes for CASSVSGVYNEQFF.

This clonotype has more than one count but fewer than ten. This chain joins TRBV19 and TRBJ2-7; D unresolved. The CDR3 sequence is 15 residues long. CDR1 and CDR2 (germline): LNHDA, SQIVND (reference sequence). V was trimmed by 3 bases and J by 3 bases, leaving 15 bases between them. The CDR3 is CASSMGFVSLYEQYF. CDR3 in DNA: TGTGCCAGTAGTATGGGGTTTGTAAGTCTCTACGAGCAGTACTTC.

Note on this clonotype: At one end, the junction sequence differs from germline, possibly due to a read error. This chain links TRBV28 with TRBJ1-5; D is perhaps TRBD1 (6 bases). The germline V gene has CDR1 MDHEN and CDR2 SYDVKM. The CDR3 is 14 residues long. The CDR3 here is CASRLAGGNQPQHF. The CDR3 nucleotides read TGTGCCAGCCGTTTAGCAGGGGGCAATCAGCCCCAGCATTTT.

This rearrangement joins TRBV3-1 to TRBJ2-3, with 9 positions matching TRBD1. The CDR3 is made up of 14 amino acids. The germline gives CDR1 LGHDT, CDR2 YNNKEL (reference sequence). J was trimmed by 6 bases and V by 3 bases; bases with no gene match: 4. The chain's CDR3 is CASSQDGQGDTQYF. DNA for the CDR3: TGTGCCAGCAGCCAGGACGGACAGGGGGATACGCAGTATTTT.

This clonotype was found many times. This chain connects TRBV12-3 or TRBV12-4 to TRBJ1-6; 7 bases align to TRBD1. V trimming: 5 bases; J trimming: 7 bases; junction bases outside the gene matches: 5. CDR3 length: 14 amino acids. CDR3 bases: TGTGCCAGCAGTCCGGGACAGAGAAATTCACCCCTCCACTTT. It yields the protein CASSPGQRNSPLHF.

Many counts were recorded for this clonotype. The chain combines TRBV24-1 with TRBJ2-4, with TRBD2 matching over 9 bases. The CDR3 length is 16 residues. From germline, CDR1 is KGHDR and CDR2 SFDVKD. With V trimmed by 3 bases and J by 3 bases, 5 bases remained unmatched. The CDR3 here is CATSDGRLADKNIQYF. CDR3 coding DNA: TGTGCCACCAGTGATGGGAGACTAGCGGACAAAAACATTCAGTACTTC.

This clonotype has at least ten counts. CDR3 region: CASSLGRTNTEAFF. The CDR3 nucleotides are TGTGCCAGCAGTTTAGGGCGGACGAACACTGAAGCTTTCTTT. The rearrangement joins TRBV28 to TRBJ1-1; the D is unclear. V gave up 2 bases and J gave up 1 base, with 8 bases separating them. CDR1 MDHEN and CDR2 SYDVKM come from the germline V gene. The CDR3 is 14 amino acids.

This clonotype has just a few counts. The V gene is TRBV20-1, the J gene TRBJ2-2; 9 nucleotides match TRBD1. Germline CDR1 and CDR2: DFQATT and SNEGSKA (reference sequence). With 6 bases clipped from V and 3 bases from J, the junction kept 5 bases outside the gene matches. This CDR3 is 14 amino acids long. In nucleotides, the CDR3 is TGCAGTGCAACGGACAGGGGAGACACCGGGGAGCTGTTTTTT. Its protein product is CSATDRGDTGELFF.

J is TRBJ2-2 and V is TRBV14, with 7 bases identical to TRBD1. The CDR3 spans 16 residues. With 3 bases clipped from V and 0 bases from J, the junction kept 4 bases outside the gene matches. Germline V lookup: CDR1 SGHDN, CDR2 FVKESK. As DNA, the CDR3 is TGTGCCAGCAGCCATCGGACAGGCTCGAACACCGGGGAGCTGTTTTTT. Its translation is CASSHRTGSNTGELFF.

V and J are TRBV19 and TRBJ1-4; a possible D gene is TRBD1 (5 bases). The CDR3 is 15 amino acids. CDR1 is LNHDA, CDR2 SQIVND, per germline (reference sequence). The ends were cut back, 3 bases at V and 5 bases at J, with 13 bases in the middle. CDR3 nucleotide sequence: TGTGCCAGTAGTATTCAAGGGACTAGGAATGAAAAACTGTTTTTT. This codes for CASSIQGTRNEKLFF.

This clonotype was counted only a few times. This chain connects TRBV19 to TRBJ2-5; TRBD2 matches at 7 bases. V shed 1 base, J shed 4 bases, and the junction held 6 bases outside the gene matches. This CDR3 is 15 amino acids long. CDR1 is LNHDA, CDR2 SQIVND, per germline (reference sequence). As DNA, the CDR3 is TGTGCCAGTAGTATAGTGGCGGGAGTTTCAGAGACCCAGTACTTC. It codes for CASSIVAGVSETQYF.

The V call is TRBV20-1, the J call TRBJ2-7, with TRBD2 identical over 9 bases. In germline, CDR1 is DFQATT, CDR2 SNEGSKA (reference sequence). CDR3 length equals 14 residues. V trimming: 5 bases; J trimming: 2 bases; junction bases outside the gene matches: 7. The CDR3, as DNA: TGCAGTGCTTCTAGCGGGACGAGGGCCTACGAGCAGTACTTC. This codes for CSASSGTRAYEQYF.

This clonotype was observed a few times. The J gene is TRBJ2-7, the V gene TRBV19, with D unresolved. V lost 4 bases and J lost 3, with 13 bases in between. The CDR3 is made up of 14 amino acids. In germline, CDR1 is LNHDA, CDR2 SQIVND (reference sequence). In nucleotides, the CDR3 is TGTGCCAGTAGTAGGACGGGCCAAGGCTACGAGCAGTACTTC. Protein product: CASSRTGQGYEQYF.

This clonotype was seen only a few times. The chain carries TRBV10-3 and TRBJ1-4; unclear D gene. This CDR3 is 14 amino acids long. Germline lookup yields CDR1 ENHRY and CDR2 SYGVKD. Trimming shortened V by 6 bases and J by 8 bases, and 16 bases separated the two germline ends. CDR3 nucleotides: TGTGCCATCAGCGAAAACCAGAGCCGGGAAAAACTGTTTTTT. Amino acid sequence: CAISENQSREKLFF.

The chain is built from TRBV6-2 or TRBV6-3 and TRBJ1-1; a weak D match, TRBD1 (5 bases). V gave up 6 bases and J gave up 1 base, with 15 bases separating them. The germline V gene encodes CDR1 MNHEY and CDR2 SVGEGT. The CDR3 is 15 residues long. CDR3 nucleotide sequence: TGTGCCAGCAGCCTGTCGGGGCAGCCGAACACTGAAGCTTTCTTT. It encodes CASSLSGQPNTEAFF.

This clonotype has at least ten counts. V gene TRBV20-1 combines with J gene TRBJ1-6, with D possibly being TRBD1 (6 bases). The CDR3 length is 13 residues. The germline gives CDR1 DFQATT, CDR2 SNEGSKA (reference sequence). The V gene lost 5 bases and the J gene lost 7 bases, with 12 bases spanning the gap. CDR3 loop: CSASGAGNSPLHF. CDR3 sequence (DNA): TGCAGTGCTTCGGGGGCAGGCAATTCACCCCTCCACTTT.

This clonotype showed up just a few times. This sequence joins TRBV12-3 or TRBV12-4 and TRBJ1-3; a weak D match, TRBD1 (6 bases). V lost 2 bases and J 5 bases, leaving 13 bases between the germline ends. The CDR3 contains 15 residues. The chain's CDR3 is CASSLWGATRNTIYF. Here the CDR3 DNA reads TGTGCCAGCAGTTTATGGGGGGCTACTAGAAACACCATATATTTT.

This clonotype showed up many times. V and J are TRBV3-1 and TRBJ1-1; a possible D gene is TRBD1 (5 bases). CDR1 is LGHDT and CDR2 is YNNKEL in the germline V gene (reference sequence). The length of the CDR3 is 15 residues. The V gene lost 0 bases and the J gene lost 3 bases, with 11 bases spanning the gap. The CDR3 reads CASSQDRGRYTEAFF. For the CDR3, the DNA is TGTGCCAGCAGCCAAGATAGGGGCCGGTACACTGAAGCTTTCTTT.

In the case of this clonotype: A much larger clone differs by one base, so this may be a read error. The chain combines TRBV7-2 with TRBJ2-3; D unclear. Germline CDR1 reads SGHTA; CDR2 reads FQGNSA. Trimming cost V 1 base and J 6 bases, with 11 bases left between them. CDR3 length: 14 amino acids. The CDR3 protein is CASSLGGPLDTQYF. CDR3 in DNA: TGTGCCAGCAGCTTAGGGGGTCCCCTGGATACGCAGTATTTT.

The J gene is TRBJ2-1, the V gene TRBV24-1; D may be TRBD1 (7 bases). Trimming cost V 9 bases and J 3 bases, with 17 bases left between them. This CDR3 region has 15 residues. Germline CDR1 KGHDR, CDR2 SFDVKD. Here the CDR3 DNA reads TGTGCCACCCAGAGGGGGGACAGCAACTACAATGAGCAGTTCTTC. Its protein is CATQRGDSNYNEQFF.

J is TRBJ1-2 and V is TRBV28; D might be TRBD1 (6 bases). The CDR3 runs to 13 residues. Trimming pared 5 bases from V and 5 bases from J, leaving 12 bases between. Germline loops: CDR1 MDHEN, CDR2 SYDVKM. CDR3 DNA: TGTGCCAGCAGTGCAGGGGTTGGGTATGGCTACACCTTC. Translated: CASSAGVGYGYTF.

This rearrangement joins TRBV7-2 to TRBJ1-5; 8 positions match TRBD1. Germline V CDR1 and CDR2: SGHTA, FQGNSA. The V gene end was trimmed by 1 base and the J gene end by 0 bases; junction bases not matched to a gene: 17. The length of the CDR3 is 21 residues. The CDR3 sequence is CASSLGRTGQINTFSNQPQHF. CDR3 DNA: TGTGCCAGCAGCTTAGGAAGGACAGGGCAGATCAACACGTTTAGCAATCAGCCCCAGCATTTT.